This TCR beta chain comes out of a study of a mutant IDH1 vaccine in newly diagnosed glioma (dated by TCRdb to the early 2020s). Regarding the research as a whole: In the chemotherapy-containing groups, vaccination started alongside temozolomide cycles, whereas in patients who had radiotherapy alone it started 4-6 weeks after radiotherapy. Prior to enrollment, standard therapy consisting of radiotherapy alone, temozolomide alone, or radiochemotherapy with temozolomide had been administered to patients, with the combination being received by most patients. Of the 30 or so patients who were treated, about 62% were male and roughly 38% were female, and the mean age was around 43 years. The week-35 safety follow-up was designated visit V12, and the week-47 end of study was designated visit V13. For exploratory analyses, longitudinal TCRB deep sequencing was carried out in about two dozen treated patients wherever samples were available. Peripheral blood was collected at six visits: V03 (baseline), V05, V07, V10, V12 and V13. The paper as a whole reports these results and caveats: Selection of PBMC samples for TCRB deep sequencing was based on availability. The authors stated that sample limitations prevented analyses of patient blood samples from being reproduced. Across multiple MHC alleles, vaccine-induced immune responses were seen in just over 90% of patients. Pseudoprogression seemed to be unrelated to changes in the top peripheral T cell clonotypes found by TCRB sequencing.

What this sample's time point label stands for: week 35, safety follow-up. A 20-mer mutant IDH1 peptide at 300 micrograms in Montanide made up each vaccine dose, which was injected subcutaneously together with topical imiquimod. Eight vaccinations were administered to patients in weeks 1, 3, 5, 7, 11, 15, 19 and 23, corresponding to visits V03 through V10. Donors had newly diagnosed WHO grade 3 or 4 IDH1-mutant astrocytomas with loss of nuclear ATRX. The samples were drawn from NOA16, a multicentre, single-arm, open-label phase I trial in Germany that tested a mutant IDH1 peptide vaccine in humans for the first time. The DNeasy Blood and Tissue Kit was used to extract genomic DNA from EDTA blood for TCRB sequencing. Comment on this clone: Which antigen it targets is not known. Base qualities are not provided; no much larger clone lies one nucleotide away.

The receptor library was made with the immunoSEQ multiplex PCR assay. Following the manufacturer's protocol, the hsTCRB Kit was used to amplify rearranged TCR beta chain sequences. Sequencing of TCRB libraries was carried out on an Illumina MiSeq. The paper's processing steps were these. The proprietary platform of the kit vendor was used for demultiplexing, trimming and gene mapping. In TCRdb, the immuneACCESS table is reduced to in-frame sequences with V and J assigned. These tables do not hold every clone; where another copy was compared, an unresolved V gene accounts for under half, and the others remain unexplained. V and J calls and clone size come straight from that table; D and trimming were deduced from the DNA. The sample yields about 47,000 clones; about 88% were counted once. The top ten clones comprise more than 5.5% of the sample. Relative to germline, V is 0 bases shorter and J is 1 base shorter, with 7 bases between their ends. CDR1 and CDR2, looked up from the germline V gene, are SGHRS and YFSETQ. Spanning cysteine to phenylalanine, the CDR3 consists of 15 amino acids. Only the CDR3 portion is preserved as DNA: 45 bases, with reading frame beginning at the first base.

This clonotype originated in a woman aged 40 to 50 with glioma. This chain is built from TRBV5-1 and TRBJ2-2, with no reliable assignment of the D segment. Here the sequenced sample was PBMCs, taken from a glioma patient whose treatment included an IDH1 peptide vaccine. At the DNA level, the sequence is TGCGCCAGCAGCTTGGTTGCAGGGAACACCGGGGAGCTGTTTTTT. Its translation reads: CASSLVAGNTGELFF.